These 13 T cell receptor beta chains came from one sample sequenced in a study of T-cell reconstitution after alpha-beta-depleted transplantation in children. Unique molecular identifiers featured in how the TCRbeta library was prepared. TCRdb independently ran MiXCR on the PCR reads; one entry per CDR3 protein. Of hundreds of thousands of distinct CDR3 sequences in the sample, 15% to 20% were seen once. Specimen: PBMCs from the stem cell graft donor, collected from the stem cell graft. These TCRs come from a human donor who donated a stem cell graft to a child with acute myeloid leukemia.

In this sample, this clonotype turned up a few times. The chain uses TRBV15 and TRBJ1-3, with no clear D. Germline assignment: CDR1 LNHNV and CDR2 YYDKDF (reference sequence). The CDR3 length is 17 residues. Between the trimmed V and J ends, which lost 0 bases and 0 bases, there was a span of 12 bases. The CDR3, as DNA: TGTGCCACCAGCAGAGATCTTCAGCAGGCCTCTGGAAACACCATATATTTT. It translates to CATSRDLQQASGNTIYF.

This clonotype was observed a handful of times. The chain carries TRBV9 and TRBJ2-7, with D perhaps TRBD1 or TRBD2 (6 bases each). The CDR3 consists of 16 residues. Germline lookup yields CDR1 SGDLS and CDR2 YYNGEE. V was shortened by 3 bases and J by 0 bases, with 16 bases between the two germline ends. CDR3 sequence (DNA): TGTGCCAGCAGCGCCAGATGGGGGGCTAGCTCCTACGAGCAGTACTTC. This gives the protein CASSARWGASSYEQYF.

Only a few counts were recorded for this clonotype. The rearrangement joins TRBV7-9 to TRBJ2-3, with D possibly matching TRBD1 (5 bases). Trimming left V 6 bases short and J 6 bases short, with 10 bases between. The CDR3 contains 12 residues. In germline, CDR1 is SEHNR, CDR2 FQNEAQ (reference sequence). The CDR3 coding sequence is TGTGCCAGCAGACAGGCCAAGGATACGCAGTATTTT. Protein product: CASRQAKDTQYF.

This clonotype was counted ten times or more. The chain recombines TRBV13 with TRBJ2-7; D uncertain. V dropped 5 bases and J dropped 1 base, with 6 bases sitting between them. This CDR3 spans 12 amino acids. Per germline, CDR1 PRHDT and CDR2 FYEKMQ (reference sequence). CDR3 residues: CASSLYSYEQYV. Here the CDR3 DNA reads TGTGCCAGCAGCCTCTATTCCTACGAGCAGTACGTC.

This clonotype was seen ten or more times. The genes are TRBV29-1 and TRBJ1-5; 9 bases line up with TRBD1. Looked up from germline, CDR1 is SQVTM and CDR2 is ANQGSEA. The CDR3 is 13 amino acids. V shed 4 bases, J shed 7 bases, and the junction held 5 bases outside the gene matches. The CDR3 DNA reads TGCAGCGTTGGACAGGGGGTCGGACAGCCCCAGCATTTT. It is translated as CSVGQGVGQPQHF. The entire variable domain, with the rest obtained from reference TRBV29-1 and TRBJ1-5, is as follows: SAVISQKPSRDICQRGTSLTIQCQVDSQVTMMFWYRQQPGQSLTLIATANQGSEATYESGFVIDKFPISRPNLTFSTLTVSNMSPEDSSIYLCSVGQGVGQPQHFGDGTRLSIL.

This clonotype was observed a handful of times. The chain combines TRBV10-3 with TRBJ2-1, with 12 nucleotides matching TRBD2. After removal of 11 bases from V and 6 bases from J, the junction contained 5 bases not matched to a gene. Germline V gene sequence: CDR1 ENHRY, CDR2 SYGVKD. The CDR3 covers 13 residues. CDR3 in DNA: TGTGCCGCGACTAGCGGGGGCTCCAATGAGCAGTTCTTC. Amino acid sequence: CAATSGGSNEQFF.

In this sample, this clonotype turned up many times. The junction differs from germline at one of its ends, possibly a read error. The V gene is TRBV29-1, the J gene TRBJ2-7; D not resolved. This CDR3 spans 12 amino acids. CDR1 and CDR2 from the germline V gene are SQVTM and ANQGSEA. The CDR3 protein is CSVVGDPYEQYF. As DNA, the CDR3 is TGCAGCGTTGTTGGGGATCCCTACGAACAGTACTTC.

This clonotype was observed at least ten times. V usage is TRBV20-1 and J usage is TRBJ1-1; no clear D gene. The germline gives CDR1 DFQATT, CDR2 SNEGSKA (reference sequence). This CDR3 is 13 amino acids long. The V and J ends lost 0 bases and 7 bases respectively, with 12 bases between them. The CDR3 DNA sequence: TGCAGTGCTAGAGATCGGTTGGGGAGTGAAGCTTTCTTT. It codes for CSARDRLGSEAFF.

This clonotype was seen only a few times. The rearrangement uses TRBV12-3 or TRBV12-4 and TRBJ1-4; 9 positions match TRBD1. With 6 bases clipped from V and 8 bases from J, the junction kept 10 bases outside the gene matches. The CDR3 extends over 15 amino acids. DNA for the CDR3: TGTGCCAGCAGGGCGCCTGGACAGGGGAAAGAAAAACTGTTTTTT. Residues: CASRAPGQGKEKLFF.

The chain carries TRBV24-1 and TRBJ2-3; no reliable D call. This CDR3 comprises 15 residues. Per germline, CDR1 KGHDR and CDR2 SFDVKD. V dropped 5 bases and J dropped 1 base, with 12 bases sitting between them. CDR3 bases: TGTGCCACCAGTGCGGGCGGTAGGCGCACAGATACGCAGTATTTT. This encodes CATSAGGRRTDTQYF.

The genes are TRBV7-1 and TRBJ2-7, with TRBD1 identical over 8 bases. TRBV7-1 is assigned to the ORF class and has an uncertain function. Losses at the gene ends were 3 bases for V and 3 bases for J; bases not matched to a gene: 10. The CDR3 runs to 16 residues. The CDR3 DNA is TGTGCCAGCAGCTCCTGGGATACACAGGGGGGCTACGAGCAGTACTTC. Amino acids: CASSSWDTQGGYEQYF.

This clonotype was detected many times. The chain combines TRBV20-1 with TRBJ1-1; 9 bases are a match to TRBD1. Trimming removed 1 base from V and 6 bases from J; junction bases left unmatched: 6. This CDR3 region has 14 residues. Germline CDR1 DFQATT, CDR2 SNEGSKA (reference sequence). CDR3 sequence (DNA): TGCAGTGCTAGAGGGGCCGGGACAGGGCCTGAAGCTTTCTTT. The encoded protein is CSARGAGTGPEAFF.

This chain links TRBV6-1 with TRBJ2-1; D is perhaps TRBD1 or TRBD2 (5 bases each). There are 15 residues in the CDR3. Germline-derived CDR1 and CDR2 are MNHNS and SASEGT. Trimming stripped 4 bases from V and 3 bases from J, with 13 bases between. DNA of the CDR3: TGTGCCAGCAGTGTCCGGGACGTCGACTACAATGAGCAGTTCTTC. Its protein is CASSVRDVDYNEQFF.